Detailed here is one TCR beta chain. Trimming left V 7 bases short and J 6 bases short, with 16 bases between. Germline V CDR1 and CDR2: SGDLS, YYNGEE. The CDR3 covers 13 residues. The data are from a study of T cell changes during pregnancy in multiple sclerosis. Profiling relied on immunoSEQ multiplex PCR, and the TCRdb table lists in-frame clones only, not all of them. The sample has tens of thousands of clones, approximately 92% seen once. The source material was peripheral blood, sampled in the third trimester of pregnancy. The clonotype was recovered from a female donor with multiple sclerosis, enrolled in a pregnancy study. This chain uses TRBV9 with TRBJ1-2; D may be TRBD1 (5 bases). DNA for the CDR3: TGTGCCAGCTCCCCAGCAGGGCTAAATGGCTACACCTTC. Translated, it gives CASSPAGLNGYTF.